This entry lists 17 T cell receptor beta chains sequenced from one sample in a study of shared clonotypes between healthy human individuals. Libraries were prepared by immunoSEQ multiplex PCR; TCRdb keeps only in-frame clonotypes and omits some of them. The sample includes hundreds of thousands of clones, roughly 96% of them seen just once. The naive CD8 population came from CD45RO-negative cells selected for CCR7, without terminally differentiated effector memory CD45RA+ cells. The sequencing input was naive CD8+ T cells sorted from blood. The receptor set was obtained from a woman aged 25 to 39 in good health.

This clone was detected once. The gene calls are TRBV27 and TRBJ2-1, with 10 nucleotides matching TRBD2. From germline, CDR1 is MNHEY and CDR2 SMNVEV (reference sequence). V was pared by 2 bases and J by 4 bases, with 5 bases of the junction left unmatched. CDR3 size: 16 residues. The CDR3 reads CASSLPPGLAYNEQFF. The CDR3 bases are TGTGCCAGCAGTTTACCGCCGGGACTAGCGTACAATGAGCAGTTCTTC.

The chain couples TRBV18 to TRBJ2-7; perhaps TRBD2 as D (6 bases). This CDR3 has 12 amino acids. The germline gives CDR1 KGHSH, CDR2 LQKENI. Trimming left V 8 bases short and J 3 bases short, with 11 bases between. CDR3 DNA: TGTGCCAGCCACACTAGCCGCTACGAGCAGTACTTC. It yields the protein CASHTSRYEQYF.

The chain recombines TRBV5-4 with TRBJ2-7; weak D call: TRBD1 (7 bases). The CDR3 spans 12 residues. Trimming pared 0 bases from V and 9 bases from J, leaving 10 bases between. Germline V gives CDR1 SGHNT, CDR2 YYREEE (reference sequence). The CDR3 is CASSLGQGGQYF. CDR3 sequence (DNA): TGTGCCAGCAGCTTGGGGCAGGGGGGGCAGTACTTC.

This clone was seen once. J is TRBJ2-7 and V is TRBV15, with no clear D. Trimming left V 2 bases short and J 0 bases short, with 11 bases between. This CDR3 contains 15 residues. The V gene's germline CDR1 is LNHNV and CDR2 YYDKDF (reference sequence). The CDR3 nucleotides are TGTGCCACCAGCAGAAACCCCCCGGGCTCCTACGAGCAGTACTTC. Translation gives CATSRNPPGSYEQYF.

The CDR3 sequence: CASSLGPGLQETQYF. CDR3 nucleotides: TGTGCCAGCAGCTTAGGGCCGGGACTACAAGAGACCCAGTACTTC. The gene calls are TRBV11-2 and TRBJ2-5; 7 nucleotides match TRBD2. Germline-derived CDR1 and CDR2 are SGHAT and FQNNGV. V lost 1 base and J lost 2; bases outside the gene matches: 4. The CDR3 is 15 residues long.

The gene calls are TRBV5-6 and TRBJ2-5; D gene ambiguous. The end of the DNA aligns better with TRBJ2-7, so the J call may be wrong. The CDR3 consists of 13 residues. Germline V gives CDR1 SGHDT, CDR2 YYEEEE. The CDR3 DNA is TGTGCCAGCAGCTTGGAGGACTCCTACGAGCAGTACTTC. Translation gives CASSLEDSYEQYF.

V usage is TRBV7-3 and J usage is TRBJ2-1; D is unresolved. The V gene lost 5 bases and the J gene lost 0 bases, with 11 bases spanning the gap. This CDR3 has 15 residues. From germline, CDR1 is SGHTA and CDR2 FQGTGA. The CDR3 is CASSTYPVSYNEQFF. As DNA, the CDR3 is TGTGCCAGCAGCACCTACCCAGTCTCCTACAATGAGCAGTTCTTC.

This sequence joins TRBV4-1 and TRBJ2-7; tentatively, D is TRBD2 (6 bases). The CDR3 has 19 residues. CDR1 MGHRA and CDR2 YSYEKL come from the germline V gene. V was clipped by 0 bases and J by 1 base, with 22 bases between them. DNA for the CDR3: TGCGCCAGCAGCCAAGATAGGATGCGACCGGGACTCGGATCCTACGAGCAGTACTTC. Translation: CASSQDRMRPGLGSYEQYF.

The chain combines TRBV13 with TRBJ2-1, with D possibly being TRBD2 (5 bases). CDR1 is PRHDT, CDR2 FYEKMQ, per germline (reference sequence). The CDR3 totals 13 residues. Trimming pared 3 bases from V and 4 bases from J, leaving 7 bases between. CDR3 sequence (DNA): TGTGCCAGCAGCTTGACGGGATACAATGAGCAGTTCTTC. The encoded protein is CASSLTGYNEQFF.

V is TRBV4-2 and J is TRBJ2-7; D unresolved. This CDR3 comprises 14 residues. V was trimmed by 4 bases and J by 0 bases, leaving 10 bases between them. The germline CDR1 and CDR2 sequences are LGHNA and YNFKEQ. The CDR3 bases are TGTGCCAGCAGCCCCCTCGAGAGCTCCTACGAGCAGTACTTC. Protein sequence: CASSPLESSYEQYF.

The chain couples TRBV27 to TRBJ2-5, with 11 bases aligning to TRBD2. V lost 5 bases to trimming and J lost 2 bases; unmatched junction nucleotides: 4. CDR3 length: 15 residues. Germline V gives CDR1 MNHEY, CDR2 SMNVEV (reference sequence). The CDR3 is CASSAGTSGQETQYF. The DNA for the CDR3 is TGTGCCAGCAGTGCCGGGACTAGCGGTCAAGAGACCCAGTACTTC.

Comment on this clone: In the same sample, other DNA sequences code for this CDR3. This sequence joins TRBV15 and TRBJ2-4; 14 bases line up with TRBD2. Trimming took 5 bases from V and 4 from J; bases not matched to a gene: 4. Germline CDR1 and CDR2: LNHNV and YYDKDF (reference sequence). The CDR3 covers 16 residues. The CDR3: CATSGGLAGGKNIQYF. The DNA of the CDR3 is TGTGCCACCAGCGGAGGACTAGCGGGAGGAAAAAACATTCAGTACTTC. The whole variable domain, remainder taken from reference TRBV15 and TRBJ2-4, is DAMVIQNPRYQVTQFGKPVTLSCSQTLNHNVMYWYQQKSSQAPKLLFHYYDKDFNNEADTPDNFQSRRPNTSFCFLDIRSPGLGDTAMYLCATSGGLAGGKNIQYFGAGTRLSVL.

The chain links TRBV28 to TRBJ1-4, with D perhaps TRBD1 (6 bases). The V and J ends lost 5 bases and 0 bases respectively, with 19 bases between them. Germline V gene sequence: CDR1 MDHEN, CDR2 SYDVKM. The length of the CDR3 is 18 residues. CDR3 in amino acids: CASSLRDTSFATNEKLFF. Here the CDR3 DNA reads TGTGCCAGCAGTCTCCGGGACACGAGCTTTGCAACTAATGAAAAACTGTTTTTT.

The chain couples TRBV5-1 to TRBJ2-3; D might be TRBD2 (6 bases). This CDR3 has 15 amino acids. CDR1 and CDR2 from the germline V gene are SGHRS and YFSETQ. V gave up 4 bases and J gave up 0 bases, with 12 bases separating them. In DNA, the CDR3 is TGCGCCAGCAGCGCCGGGGGATCTAGCACAGATACGCAGTATTTT. The encoded protein is CASSAGGSSTDTQYF.

The chain has TRBV5-6 and TRBJ2-5; D is unresolved. Germline assignment: CDR1 SGHDT and CDR2 YYEEEE. CDR3 size: 13 residues. V was shortened by 4 bases and J by 2 bases, with 9 bases between the two germline ends. CDR3 DNA sequence: TGTGCCAGCAGCCTGGGGATGCAAGAGACCCAGTACTTC. This encodes CASSLGMQETQYF. The variable domain in full, completed from reference TRBV5-6 and TRBJ2-5, reads DAGVTQSPTHLIKTRGQQVTLRCSPKSGHDTVSWYQQALGQGPQFIFQYYEEEERQRGNFPDRFSGHQFPNYSSELNVNALLLGDSALYLCASSLGMQETQYFGPGTRLLVL.

The chain joins TRBV5-4 to TRBJ2-1; TRBD2 aligns across 8 bases. The V gene's germline CDR1 is SGHNT and CDR2 YYREEE (reference sequence). V dropped 1 base and J dropped 2; count of bases not matched to a gene: 8. CDR3 size: 17 residues. CDR3: CASSLSSGRRAYNEQFF. In DNA form, the CDR3 reads TGTGCCAGCAGCTTGTCGAGCGGGAGAAGGGCCTACAATGAGCAGTTCTTC.

The chain carries TRBV19 and TRBJ1-1; 8 positions match TRBD1. CDR3 size: 13 residues. CDR1 and CDR2 from the germline V gene are LNHDA and SQIVND (reference sequence). With V trimmed by 1 base and J by 10 bases, 5 bases remained unmatched. The CDR3 protein is CASSIATGDPAFF. The CDR3 DNA reads as TGTGCCAGTAGTATAGCGACAGGGGACCCAGCTTTCTTT.